This is a list of T cell receptor beta chains from one sample in a study of OX40 agonist ivuxolimab in advanced cancers. This table comes from immunoSEQ multiplex PCR, and its TCRdb copy is limited to in-frame clones, with some not included. The sample holds over 90,000 clones; under 90% are singletons and the top ten take around 1.8%. The material was CD4+ or CD8+ T cells sorted from blood, obtained in a trial of the OX40 agonist ivuxolimab. The origin of the receptors is an adult with an advanced solid tumor such as melanoma, head and neck, liver or kidney cancer. Both conserved end residues are part of each CDR3. A D gene is named only where the DNA matches it firmly. Clone size appears in some rows only: once, few, many, or a class for an expanded clone.

d_gene	abundance	v_gene	j_gene	CDR3nt	CDR3aa
NA	once	TRBV7-6	TRBJ2-5	TGTGCCAGCAGTTTGAATCCCGGGGAGACCCAGTACTTC	CASSLNPGETQYF
NA	NA	TRBV28	TRBJ2-7	TGTGCCAGCAGTTTTATGGGACGGCGGGTCGGCGAGCAGTACTTC	CASSFMGRRVGEQYF
NA	NA	TRBV6-6	TRBJ2-1	TGTGCCAGCAGCGCTGGGAGTGTCTACAATGAGCAGTTCTTC	CASSAGSVYNEQFF
NA	few	TRBV5-1	TRBJ2-7	TGCGCCAGCAGCCCCCCCGAGGCTGGTGAGCAGTACTTC	CASSPPEAGEQYF
TRBD2	NA	TRBV6-1	TRBJ2-1	TGTGCCAGCAGTGGGTGGACTAGCGACCCGGGAAACAATGAGCAGTTCTTC	CASSGWTSDPGNNEQFF
TRBD2	NA	TRBV6-5	TRBJ2-1	TGTGCCAGCAGTTACGGGGCTAGCGGGAACAATGAGCAGTTCTTC	CASSYGASGNNEQFF
NA	few	TRBV6-5	TRBJ1-2	TGTGCCAGCAGACGCGGAGAGGGTGGCTACACCTTC	CASRRGEGGYTF
NA	once	TRBV18	TRBJ1-4	TGTGCCAGCTCACCAAGGACAGCTTCAACTAATGAAAAACTGTTTTTT	CASSPRTASTNEKLFF
NA	few	TRBV29-1	TRBJ1-1	TGCAGCGTTCTTACCACGGGGGGATCTGAAGCTTTCTTT	CSVLTTGGSEAFF
NA	once	TRBV6-1	TRBJ2-6	TGTGCCAGCAGTGATCAGGAAACTGGGGCCAACGTCCTGACTTTC	CASSDQETGANVLTF
TRBD1	NA	TRBV4-1	TRBJ2-7	TGCGCCAGCAGTCGAGACAGGGGGCTCTACGAGCAGTACTTC	CASSRDRGLYEQYF
NA	NA	TRBV29-1	TRBJ2-5	TGCAGCGTTGAAGCTGGAGTCGGTCAAGAGACCCAGTACTTC	CSVEAGVGQETQYF
TRBD2	once	TRBV4-1	TRBJ2-2	TGCGCCAGCAGCCAAGGGGGAGGGAGACGCCCCGGGGAGCTGTTTTTT	CASSQGGGRRPGELFF
NA	NA	TRBV7-9	TRBJ1-1	TGTGCCAGCAGCTCCCAGATGAACACTGAAGCTTTCTTT	CASSSQMNTEAFF
NA	NA	TRBV11-2	TRBJ1-5	TGTGCCAGCAGCTTAGATACGGGAAATCAGCCCCAGCATTTT	CASSLDTGNQPQHF
TRBD1	NA	TRBV13	TRBJ2-6	TGTGCCAGCAGCTTAGGGGGACAGCCCATCTCTGGGGCCAACGTCCTGACTTTC	CASSLGGQPISGANVLTF
TRBD2	NA	TRBV7-9	TRBJ2-1	TGTGCCAGCAGCCAGACTAGCGGGAGCCCAACCTACAATGAGCAGTTCTTC	CASSQTSGSPTYNEQFF
TRBD1	NA	TRBV5-1	TRBJ2-2	TGCGCCAGCAGCTTGAGGACAGGGGACACCGGGGAGCTGTTTTTT	CASSLRTGDTGELFF
NA	once	TRBV28	TRBJ1-4	TGTGCCAGCAGTTCCCGAAAGGGCTTGGATGAAAAACTGTTTTTT	CASSSRKGLDEKLFF
NA	NA	TRBV27	TRBJ2-7	TGTGCCAGCAGTTTAACCCCGGACCCAAGGAGCGAGCAGTACTTC	CASSLTPDPRSEQYF
NA	NA	TRBV18	TRBJ1-4	TGTGCCAGCTCACGCTCCCAAGCAACTAATGAAAAACTGTTTTTT	CASSRSQATNEKLFF
NA	NA	TRBV19	TRBJ2-1	TGTGCCAGTATCGAATACCCCGCCCTAGCTCTCTCTTACAATGAGCAGTTCTTC	CASIEYPALALSYNEQFF
NA	NA	TRBV30	TRBJ1-2	TGTGCCTGGAGTAAATCCGGGACTTACTATGGCTACACCTTC	CAWSKSGTYYGYTF